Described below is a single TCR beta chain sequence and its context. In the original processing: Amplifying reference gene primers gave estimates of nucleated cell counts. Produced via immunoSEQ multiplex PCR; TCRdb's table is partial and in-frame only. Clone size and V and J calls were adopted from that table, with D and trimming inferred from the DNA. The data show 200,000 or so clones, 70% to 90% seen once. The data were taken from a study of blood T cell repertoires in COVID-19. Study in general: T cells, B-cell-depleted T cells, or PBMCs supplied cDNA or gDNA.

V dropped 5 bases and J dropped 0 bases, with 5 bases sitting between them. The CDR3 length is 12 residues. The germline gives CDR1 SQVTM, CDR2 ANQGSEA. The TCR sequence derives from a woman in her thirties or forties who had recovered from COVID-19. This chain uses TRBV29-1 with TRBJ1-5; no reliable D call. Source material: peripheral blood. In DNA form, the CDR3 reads TGCAGCGTTCAAAATAGCAATCAGCCCCAGCATTTT. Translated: CSVQNSNQPQHF. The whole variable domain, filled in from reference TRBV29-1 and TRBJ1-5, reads SAVISQKPSRDICQRGTSLTIQCQVDSQVTMMFWYRQQPGQSLTLIATANQGSEATYESGFVIDKFPISRPNLTFSTLTVSNMSPEDSSIYLCSVQNSNQPQHFGDGTRLSIL.